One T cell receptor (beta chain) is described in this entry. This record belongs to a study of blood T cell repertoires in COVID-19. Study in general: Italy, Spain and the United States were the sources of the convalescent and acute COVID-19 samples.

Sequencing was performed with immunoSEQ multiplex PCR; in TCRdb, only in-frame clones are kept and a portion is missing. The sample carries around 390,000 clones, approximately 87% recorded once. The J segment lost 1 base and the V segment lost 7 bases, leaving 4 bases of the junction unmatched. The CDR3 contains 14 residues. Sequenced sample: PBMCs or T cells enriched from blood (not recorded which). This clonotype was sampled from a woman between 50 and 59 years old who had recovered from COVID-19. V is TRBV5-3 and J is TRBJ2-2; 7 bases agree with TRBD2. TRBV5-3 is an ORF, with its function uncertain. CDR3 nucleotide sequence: TGTGCCAGAGTCGGACTAGTGAACACCGGGGAGCTGTTTTTT. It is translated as CARVGLVNTGELFF.